Listed below are T cell receptor beta chains from one sample, sequenced in a study of blood T cell repertoires in COVID-19. Assay: immunoSEQ multiplex PCR; the TCRdb copy retains only in-frame clones and omits some. Of about 230,000 clones listed, 80% to 90% are singletons. The sequencing input was peripheral blood. Source of these receptors: a man older than 75 with acute or convalescent COVID-19. Each CDR3 is given with its conserved first and last residue. D genes are given only for firm matches. Part of the rows lack a size; the others show once, few, many or a class for expanded clones.

once | 14 | TRBJ1-6 | TRBV5-1 | NA | CASSEGSGNSPLHF | TGCGCCAGCTCCGAGGGTTCGGGGAATTCACCCCTCCACTTT
once | 15 | TRBJ1-2 | TRBV5-4 | NA | CASSLGTAITYGYTF | TGTGCCAGCAGCTTGGGGACAGCGATTACCTATGGCTACACCTTC
NA | 14 | TRBJ2-1 | TRBV3-1/TRBV3-2 | NA | CASSQATRNNEQFF | TGTGCCAGCAGCCAAGCCACAAGAAACAATGAGCAGTTCTTC
NA | 14 | TRBJ2-2 | TRBV3-1/TRBV3-2 | TRBD1 | CASSQADRGRELFF | TGTGCCAGCAGCCAAGCGGACAGGGGCCGGGAGCTGTTTTTT
NA | 15 | TRBJ1-4 | TRBV7-6 | NA | CASRKQGSANEKLFF | TGTGCCAGCAGGAAACAGGGATCGGCTAATGAAAAACTGTTTTTT
once | 15 | TRBJ2-2 | TRBV6-5 | TRBD1 | CASIAPDRETGELFF | TGTGCCAGCATAGCCCCCGACAGGGAAACCGGGGAGCTGTTTTTT
NA | 14 | TRBJ2-1 | TRBV5-8 | NA | CASSLGWLANEQFF | TGTGCCAGCAGCTTGGGGTGGCTAGCGAATGAGCAGTTCTTC
NA | 16 | TRBJ1-4 | TRBV27 | NA | CASSSAGTTHNEKLFF | TGTGCCAGCAGTTCCGCCGGGACAACCCATAATGAAAAACTGTTTTTT
NA | 15 | TRBJ2-7 | TRBV27 | TRBD2 | CASGFERGPSYEQYF | TGTGCCAGCGGGTTCGAGCGGGGTCCCTCCTACGAGCAGTACTTC
once | 15 | TRBJ2-6 | TRBV18 | NA | CASSPPNNGANVLTF | TGTGCCAGCTCACCACCAAACAATGGGGCCAACGTCCTGACTTTC
NA | 14 | TRBJ2-7 | TRBV19 | TRBD1 | CASRSRDRDYEQYF | TGTGCCAGTAGGAGCCGGGACAGGGACTACGAGCAGTACTTC
NA | 13 | TRBJ2-1 | TRBV28 | TRBD1 | CATSGTGELGQFF | TGTGCCACCTCCGGGACAGGGGAGTTGGGGCAGTTCTTC
NA | 18 | TRBJ2-7 | TRBV4-1 | TRBD1 | CASSRGQGALSFSYEQYF | TGCGCCAGCAGCCGCGGACAGGGGGCCCTATCCTTCTCCTACGAGCAGTACTTC
NA | 11 | TRBJ2-5 | TRBV13 | NA | CASSFGETQYF | TGTGCCAGCAGCTTCGGAGAGACCCAGTACTTC
once | 13 | TRBJ1-2 | TRBV27 | NA | CASSPTGLYGYTF | TGTGCCAGCAGTCCTACAGGCCTCTATGGCTACACCTTC
NA | 15 | TRBJ2-7 | TRBV18 | TRBD2 | CASSPLAGGSYEQYF | TGTGCCAGCTCACCACTAGCGGGGGGCTCCTACGAGCAGTACTTC
NA | 17 | TRBJ2-7 | TRBV19 | TRBD2 | CASSRGLAGVGPREQYF | TGTGCCAGTAGCCGGGGACTAGCGGGAGTTGGACCCCGCGAGCAGTACTTC
few | 16 | TRBJ2-7 | TRBV6-6 | TRBD2 | CASSYSKPGLASEQYF | TGTGCCAGCAGTTACTCGAAACCCGGACTAGCGAGCGAGCAGTACTTC
NA | 15 | TRBJ2-2 | TRBV19 | NA | CASSDRGANTGELFF | TGTGCCAGTAGTGACCGGGGAGCGAACACCGGGGAGCTGTTTTTT
NA | 15 | TRBJ2-1 | TRBV15 | TRBD1 | CATSRDRTGFNEQFF | TGTGCCACCAGCAGAGATAGGACAGGGTTCAATGAGCAGTTCTTC